This TCR beta chain was captured by sequencing in a study of control samples from healthy donors and cancer patients. Profiling relied on immunoSEQ multiplex PCR, and the TCRdb table lists in-frame clones only, not all of them. Of about 170,000 clones listed, around 90% are singletons. CDR3 length: 12 amino acids. Trimming stripped 1 base from V and 5 bases from J, with 4 bases between. In germline, CDR1 is SNHLY, CDR2 FYNNEI. The receptor's source is a woman in her thirties in good health. Sequenced input: blood. This sequence joins TRBV2 and TRBJ2-3; D is ambiguous. The CDR3 is CASSEEEDTQYF. In DNA, the CDR3 is TGTGCCAGCAGTGAAGAGGAAGATACGCAGTATTTT.